This T cell receptor beta chain is drawn from a study of early T cells in non-severe SARS-CoV-2 infection. TCRdb analysed the 5' RACE reads with MiXCR anew, one entry per CDR3 protein. The data contain roughly 81,000 distinct CDR3 sequences, about an eighth of them seen just once; the ten biggest clones take up over 2%. This clonotype was seen more than once but under ten times. The V gene's germline CDR1 is DFQATT and CDR2 SNEGSKA (reference sequence). V lost 0 bases, J lost 2 bases, and 8 bases lay in between. The CDR3 contains 13 residues. The receptor was isolated from an adult who was a healthcare worker with PCR-confirmed SARS-CoV-2 infection or an uninfected control (not recorded which). The sample consisted of whole blood. This chain uses TRBV20-1 with TRBJ2-7; no clear D. CDR3 in amino acids: CSARERVTYEQYF. The CDR3 region has the DNA TGCAGTGCTAGAGAAAGAGTTACCTACGAGCAGTACTTC.